This T cell receptor beta chain was recorded in a study of blood T cell repertoires in COVID-19. Germline lookup yields CDR1 SGHVS and CDR2 FQNEAQ. V lost 7 bases to trimming and J lost 1 base, with 14 bases between them. This CDR3 has 14 residues. This clone was observed a few times. TCRdb keeps only in-frame clones here, not all; method: immunoSEQ multiplex PCR. This table holds about 220,000 clones, 84% found once. The sequence derives from a woman in her 40s who had recovered from COVID-19. Material for sequencing was PBMCs or T cells enriched from blood (not recorded which). The rearrangement uses TRBV7-8 and TRBJ2-7, with a tentative D call TRBD2 (5 bases). CDR3 sequence: CASIPGRLSYEQYF. CDR3 nucleotides: TGTGCCAGCATCCCCGGAAGACTATCCTACGAGCAGTACTTC.